This TCR beta chain is drawn from a study of T cell changes during pregnancy in multiple sclerosis. Trimming at V came to 4 bases and at J to 5 bases, leaving 10 bases not matched to a gene. CDR1 SGHDT and CDR2 YYEEEE come from the germline V gene. The CDR3 totals 16 residues. Some clones are missing from TCRdb's copy, which holds only in-frame ones; the method was immunoSEQ multiplex PCR. The repertoire holds approximately 92,000 clones, 92% seen once, with approximately 1.5% in the top ten. The chain employs TRBV5-6 and TRBJ2-3, with 10 nucleotides matching TRBD2. The sample consisted of peripheral blood, taken in the first trimester of pregnancy. The clonotype was recovered from a female donor with multiple sclerosis, enrolled in a pregnancy study. In DNA, the CDR3 is TGTGCCAGCAGCCCCGTCGGGCCTAGCGGGGGAGATACGCAGTATTTT. Protein product: CASSPVGPSGGDTQYF.